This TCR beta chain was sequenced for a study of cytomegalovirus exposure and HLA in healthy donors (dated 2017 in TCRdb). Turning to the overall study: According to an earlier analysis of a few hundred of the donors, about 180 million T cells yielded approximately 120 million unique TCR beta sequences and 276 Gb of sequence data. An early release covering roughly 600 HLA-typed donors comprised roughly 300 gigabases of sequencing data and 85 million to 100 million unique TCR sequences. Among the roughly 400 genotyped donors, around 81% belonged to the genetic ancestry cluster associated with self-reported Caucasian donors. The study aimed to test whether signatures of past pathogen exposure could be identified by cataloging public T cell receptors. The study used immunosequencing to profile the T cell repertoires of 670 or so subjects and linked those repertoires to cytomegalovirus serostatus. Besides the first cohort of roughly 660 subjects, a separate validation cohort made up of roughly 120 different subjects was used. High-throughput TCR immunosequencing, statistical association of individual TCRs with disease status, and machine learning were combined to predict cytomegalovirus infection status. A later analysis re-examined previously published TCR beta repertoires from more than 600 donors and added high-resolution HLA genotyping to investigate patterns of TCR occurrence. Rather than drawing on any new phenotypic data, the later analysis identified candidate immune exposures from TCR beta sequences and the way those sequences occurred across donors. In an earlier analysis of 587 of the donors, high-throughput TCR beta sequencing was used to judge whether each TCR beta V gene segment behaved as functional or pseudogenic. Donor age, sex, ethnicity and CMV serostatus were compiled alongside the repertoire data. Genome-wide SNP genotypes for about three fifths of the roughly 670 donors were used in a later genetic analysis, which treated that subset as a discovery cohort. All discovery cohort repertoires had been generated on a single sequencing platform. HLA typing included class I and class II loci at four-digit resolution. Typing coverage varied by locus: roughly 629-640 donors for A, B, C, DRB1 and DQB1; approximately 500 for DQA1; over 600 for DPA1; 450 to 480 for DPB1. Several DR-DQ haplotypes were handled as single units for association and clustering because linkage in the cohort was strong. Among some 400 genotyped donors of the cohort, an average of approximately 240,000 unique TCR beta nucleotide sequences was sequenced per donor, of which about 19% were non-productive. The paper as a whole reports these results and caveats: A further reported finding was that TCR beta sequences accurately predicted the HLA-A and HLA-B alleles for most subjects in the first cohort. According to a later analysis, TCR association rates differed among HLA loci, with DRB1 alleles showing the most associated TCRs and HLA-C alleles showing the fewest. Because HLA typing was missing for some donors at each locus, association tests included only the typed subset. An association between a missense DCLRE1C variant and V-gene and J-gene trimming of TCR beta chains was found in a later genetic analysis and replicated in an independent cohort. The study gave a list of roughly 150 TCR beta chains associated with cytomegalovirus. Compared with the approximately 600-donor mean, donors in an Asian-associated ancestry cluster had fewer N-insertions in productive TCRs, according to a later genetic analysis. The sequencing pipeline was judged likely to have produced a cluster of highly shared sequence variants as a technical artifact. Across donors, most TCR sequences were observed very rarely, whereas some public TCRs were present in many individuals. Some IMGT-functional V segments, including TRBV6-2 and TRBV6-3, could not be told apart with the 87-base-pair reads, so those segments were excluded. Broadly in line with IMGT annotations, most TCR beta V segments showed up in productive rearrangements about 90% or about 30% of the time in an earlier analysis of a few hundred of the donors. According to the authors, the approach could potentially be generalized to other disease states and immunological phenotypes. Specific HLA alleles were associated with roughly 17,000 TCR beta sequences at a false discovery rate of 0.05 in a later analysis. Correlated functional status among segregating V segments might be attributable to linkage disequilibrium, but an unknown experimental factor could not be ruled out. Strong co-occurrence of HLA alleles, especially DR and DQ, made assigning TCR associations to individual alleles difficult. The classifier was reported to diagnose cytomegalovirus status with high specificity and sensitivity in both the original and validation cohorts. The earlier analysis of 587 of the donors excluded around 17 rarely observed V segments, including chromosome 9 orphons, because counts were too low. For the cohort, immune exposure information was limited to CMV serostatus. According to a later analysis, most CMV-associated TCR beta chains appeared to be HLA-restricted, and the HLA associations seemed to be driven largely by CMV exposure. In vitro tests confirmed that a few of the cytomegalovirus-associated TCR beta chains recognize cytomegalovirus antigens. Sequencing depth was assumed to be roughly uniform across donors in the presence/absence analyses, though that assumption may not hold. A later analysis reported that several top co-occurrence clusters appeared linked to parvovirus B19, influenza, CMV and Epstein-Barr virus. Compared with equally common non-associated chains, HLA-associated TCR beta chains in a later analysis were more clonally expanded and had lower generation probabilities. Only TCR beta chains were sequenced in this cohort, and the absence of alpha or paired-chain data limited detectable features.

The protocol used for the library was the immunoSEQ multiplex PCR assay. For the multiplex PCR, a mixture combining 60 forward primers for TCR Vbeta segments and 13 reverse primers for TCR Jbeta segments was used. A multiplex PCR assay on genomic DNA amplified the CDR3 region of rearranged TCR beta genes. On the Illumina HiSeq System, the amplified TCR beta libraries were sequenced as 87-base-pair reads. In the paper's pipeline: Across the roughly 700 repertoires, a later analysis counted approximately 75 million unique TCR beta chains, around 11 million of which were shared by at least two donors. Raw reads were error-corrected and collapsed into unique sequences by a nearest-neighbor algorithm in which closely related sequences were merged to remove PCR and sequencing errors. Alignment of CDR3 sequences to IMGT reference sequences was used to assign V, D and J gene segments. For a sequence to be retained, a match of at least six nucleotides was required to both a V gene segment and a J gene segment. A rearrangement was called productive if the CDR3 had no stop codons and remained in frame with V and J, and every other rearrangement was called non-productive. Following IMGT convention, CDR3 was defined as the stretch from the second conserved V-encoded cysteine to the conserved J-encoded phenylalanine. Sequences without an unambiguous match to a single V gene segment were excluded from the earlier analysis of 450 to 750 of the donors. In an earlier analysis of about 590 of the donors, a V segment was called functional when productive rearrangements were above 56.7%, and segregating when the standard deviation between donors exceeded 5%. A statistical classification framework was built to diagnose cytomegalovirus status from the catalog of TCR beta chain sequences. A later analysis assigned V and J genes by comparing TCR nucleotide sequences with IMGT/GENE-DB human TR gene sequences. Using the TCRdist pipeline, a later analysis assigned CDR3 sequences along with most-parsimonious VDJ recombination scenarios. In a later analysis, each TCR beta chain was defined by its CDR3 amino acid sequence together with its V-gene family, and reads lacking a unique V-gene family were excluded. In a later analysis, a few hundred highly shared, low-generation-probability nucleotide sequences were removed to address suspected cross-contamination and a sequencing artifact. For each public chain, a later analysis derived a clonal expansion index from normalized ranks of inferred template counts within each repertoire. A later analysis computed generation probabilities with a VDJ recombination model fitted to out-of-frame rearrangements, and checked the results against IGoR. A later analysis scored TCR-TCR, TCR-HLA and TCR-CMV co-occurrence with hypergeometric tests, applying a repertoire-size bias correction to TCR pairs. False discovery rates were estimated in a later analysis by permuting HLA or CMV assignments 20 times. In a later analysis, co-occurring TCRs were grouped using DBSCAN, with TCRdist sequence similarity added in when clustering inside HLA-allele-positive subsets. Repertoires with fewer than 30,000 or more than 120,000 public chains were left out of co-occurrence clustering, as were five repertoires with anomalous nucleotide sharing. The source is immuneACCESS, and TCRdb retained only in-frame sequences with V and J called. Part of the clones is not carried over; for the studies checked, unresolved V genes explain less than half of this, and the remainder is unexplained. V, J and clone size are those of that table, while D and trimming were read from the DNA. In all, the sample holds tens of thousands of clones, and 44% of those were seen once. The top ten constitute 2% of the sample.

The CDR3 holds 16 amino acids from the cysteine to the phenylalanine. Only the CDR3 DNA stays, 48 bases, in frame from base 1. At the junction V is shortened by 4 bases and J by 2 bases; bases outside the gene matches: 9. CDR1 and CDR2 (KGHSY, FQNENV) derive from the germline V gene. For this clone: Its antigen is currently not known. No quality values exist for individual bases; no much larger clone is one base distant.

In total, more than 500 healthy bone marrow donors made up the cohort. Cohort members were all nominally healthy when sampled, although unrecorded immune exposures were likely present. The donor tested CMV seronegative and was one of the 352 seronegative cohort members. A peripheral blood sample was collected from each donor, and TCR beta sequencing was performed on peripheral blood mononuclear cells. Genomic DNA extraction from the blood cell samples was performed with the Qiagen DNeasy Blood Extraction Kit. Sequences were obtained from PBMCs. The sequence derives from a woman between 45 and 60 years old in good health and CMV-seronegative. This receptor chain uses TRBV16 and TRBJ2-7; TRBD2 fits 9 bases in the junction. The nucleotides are TGTGCCAGCAGCCCTAAGAGACTAGCGGCTGCCTACGAGCAGTACTTC. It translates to CASSPKRLAAAYEQYF.